The following is a T cell receptor beta chain sequence with its context. The antigen is undetermined. The data belong to a study of cytomegalovirus exposure and HLA in healthy donors. Study outcomes and limitations: The study recorded more than 150 TCR beta chains that were cytomegalovirus-associated.

Using immunoSEQ multiplex PCR, the repertoire was profiled, and TCRdb retains in-frame clones only, with some absent. The data show 150,000 to 200,000 clones, roughly 80% seen once. The V end was cut by 7 bases, the J end by 1 base, with 14 bases between. CDR1 and CDR2 from the germline V gene are SNHLY and FYNNEI. The CDR3 loop spans 15 amino acids. Sequenced input: PBMCs. The chain couples TRBV2 to TRBJ1-5; TRBD1 might be the D (6 bases). This sequence was found in a man aged 30-40 years in good health and CMV-seropositive. The CDR3 protein is CASNEGQRSNQPQHF. The CDR3 DNA follows: TGTGCCAGCAACGAAGGACAGCGAAGCAATCAGCCCCAGCATTTT.